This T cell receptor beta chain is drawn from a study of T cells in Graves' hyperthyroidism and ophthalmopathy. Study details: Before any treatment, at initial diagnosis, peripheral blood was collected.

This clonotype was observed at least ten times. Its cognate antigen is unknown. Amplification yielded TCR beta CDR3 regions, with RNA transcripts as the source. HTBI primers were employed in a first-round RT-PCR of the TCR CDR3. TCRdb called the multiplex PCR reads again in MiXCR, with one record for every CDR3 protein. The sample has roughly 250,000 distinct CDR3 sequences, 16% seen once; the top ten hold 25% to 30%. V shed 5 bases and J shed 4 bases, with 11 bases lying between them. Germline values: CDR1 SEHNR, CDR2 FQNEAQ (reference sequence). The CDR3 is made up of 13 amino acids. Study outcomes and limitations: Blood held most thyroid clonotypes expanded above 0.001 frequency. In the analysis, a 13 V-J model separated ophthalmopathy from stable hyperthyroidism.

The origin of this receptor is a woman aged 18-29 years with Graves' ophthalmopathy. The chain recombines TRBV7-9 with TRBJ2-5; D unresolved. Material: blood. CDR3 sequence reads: CASSDGLGETQYF. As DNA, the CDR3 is TGTGCCAGCAGCGACGGTCTCGGAGAGACCCAGTACTTC.